Each of the 10 T cell receptor beta chains below was sequenced from the same sample in a study of OX40 agonist ivuxolimab in advanced cancers. Using immunoSEQ multiplex PCR, the repertoire was profiled, and TCRdb retains in-frame clones only, with some absent. Of about 20,000 clones listed, 80% to 85% were seen once; the top ten hold around 40%. This specimen was CD4+ or CD8+ T cells sorted from blood, taken in a trial of the OX40 agonist ivuxolimab. Every receptor here comes from an adult with an advanced solid tumor such as melanoma, head and neck, liver or kidney cancer.

This clone came up a few times. V gene TRBV6-1 combines with J gene TRBJ2-7, with D tentatively TRBD2 (6 bases). The CDR3 sequence is 13 residues long. The germline V gene encodes CDR1 MNHNS and CDR2 SASEGT. Trimming left V 6 bases short and J 3 bases short, with 12 bases between. This CDR3 reads CASRPRRDYEQYF. In nucleotides, the CDR3 is TGTGCCAGCAGACCTAGGCGGGACTACGAGCAGTACTTC.

The rearrangement uses TRBV2 and TRBJ1-6; no clear D. Germline CDR1 and CDR2: SNHLY and FYNNEI. The V end lost 6 bases, the J end lost 9 bases, and 18 bases lay between the germline ends. This CDR3 comprises 15 residues. CDR3 in amino acids: CASRTHPNNGSPLHF. The CDR3 DNA is TGTGCCAGCAGAACGCACCCTAACAACGGTTCACCCCTCCACTTT.

This clone has a single count. V gene TRBV5-4 combines with J gene TRBJ2-1, with a possible D match to TRBD2 (7 bases). Germline loops: CDR1 SGHNT, CDR2 YYREEE (reference sequence). The CDR3 totals 14 residues. Trimming took off 4 bases at V and 9 bases at J, with 17 bases between the two ends. The CDR3 loop reads CASSILGGPGEQFF. In DNA, the CDR3 is TGTGCCAGCAGCATCCTGGGGGGGCCGGGTGAGCAGTTCTTC.

This rearrangement joins TRBV4-1 to TRBJ1-5; D unclear. Germline CDR1 is MGHRA and CDR2 is YSYEKL. Trimming cost V 3 bases and J 3 bases, with 9 bases left between them. CDR3 length: 14 amino acids. CDR3 sequence reads: CASSQNEVNQPQHF. The CDR3 DNA sequence: TGCGCCAGCAGCCAGAATGAAGTCAATCAGCCCCAGCATTTT.

This rearrangement joins TRBV2 to TRBJ2-6; no firm D call. CDR1 is SNHLY and CDR2 is FYNNEI in the germline V gene. This CDR3 is 16 amino acids long. Trimming pared 5 bases from V and 0 bases from J, leaving 11 bases between. The CDR3 nucleotides read TGTGCCAGCAGTCCTCAGACGACCTCTGGGGCCAACGTCCTGACTTTC. Translated: CASSPQTTSGANVLTF. Combining the CDR3 with reference TRBV2 and TRBJ2-6 gives the whole variable domain EPEVTQTPSHQVTQMGQEVILRCVPISNHLYFYWYRQILGQKVEFLVSFYNNEISEKSEIFDDQFSVERPDGSNFTLKIRSTKLEDSAMYFCASSPQTTSGANVLTFGAGSRLTVL.

The chain has TRBV27 and TRBJ2-7; D tentatively reads TRBD1 or TRBD2 (5 bases each). The V gene lost 8 bases and the J gene lost 0 bases, with 8 bases spanning the gap. Looked up from germline, CDR1 is MNHEY and CDR2 is SMNVEV (reference sequence). This CDR3 spans 12 amino acids. The CDR3 loop is CASGDHSYEQYF. The CDR3 region has the DNA TGTGCCAGCGGGGACCACTCCTACGAGCAGTACTTC.

The J gene is TRBJ1-1, the V gene TRBV6-4; tentative D call: TRBD1 (5 bases). From germline, CDR1 is MRHNA and CDR2 SNTAGT. This CDR3 comprises 13 residues. With 3 bases removed from V and 4 bases from J, the gap between germline ends came to 9 bases. CDR3 sequence reads: CASSEGTGTEAFF. In DNA form, the CDR3 reads TGTGCCAGCAGTGAAGGGACGGGCACTGAAGCTTTCTTT.

The V call is TRBV28, the J call TRBJ2-7, with D tentatively TRBD1 (6 bases). The CDR3 covers 13 residues. The germline gives CDR1 MDHEN, CDR2 SYDVKM. V gave up 3 bases and J gave up 7 bases, with 13 bases separating them. In nucleotides, the CDR3 is TGTGCCAGCAGTTTTCTACAGGGATGGGAGCAGTACTTC. As protein: CASSFLQGWEQYF.

This clone occurred once. The chain joins TRBV19 to TRBJ2-7; D is unclear. V was shortened by 5 bases and J by 0 bases, with 8 bases between the two germline ends. CDR3 size: 13 residues. CDR1 is LNHDA and CDR2 is SQIVND in the germline V gene (reference sequence). The CDR3 DNA sequence: TGTGCCAGTAGTTCAGTTTACTCCTACGAGCAGTACTTC. It yields the protein CASSSVYSYEQYF. Supplemented by reference TRBV19 and TRBJ2-7, the full variable domain reads DGGITQSPKYLFRKEGQNVTLSCEQNLNHDAMYWYRQDPGQGLRLIYYSQIVNDFQKGDIAEGYSVSREKKESFPLTVTSAQKNPTAFYLCASSSVYSYEQYFGPGTRLTVT.

The chain uses TRBV7-9 and TRBJ1-4, with D unclear. Germline V gene data show CDR1 as SEHNR and CDR2 as FQNEAQ (reference sequence). CDR3 length: 12 residues. V was trimmed by 4 bases and J by 8 bases, leaving 8 bases between them. The CDR3 loop is CASSWGGEKLFF. The CDR3 region has the DNA TGTGCCAGCAGCTGGGGAGGAGAAAAACTGTTTTTT.